At least ten counts were recorded for the clone carrying this TCR beta chain. The source of the sample is a study of blood T cell repertoires in COVID-19. The table came from immunoSEQ multiplex PCR; TCRdb's copy has only in-frame clones and leaves some out. The table records around 56,000 clones, around 67% of them present only once. After removal of 4 bases from V and 7 bases from J, the junction contained 7 bases not matched to a gene. CDR1 SGDLS and CDR2 YYNGEE come from the germline V gene. This CDR3 has 15 residues. The V gene is TRBV9, the J gene TRBJ2-1; 11 bases are a match to TRBD1. The sample was peripheral blood. This sequence originates from a woman aged 70-85 years with acute or convalescent COVID-19. The CDR3 is CASSTGQGVSNEQFF. In DNA, the CDR3 is TGTGCCAGCAGCACGGGACAGGGGGTGAGTAATGAGCAGTTCTTC.